This T cell receptor (beta chain) was documented in a study of blood T cell repertoires in COVID-19 (TCRdb year 2020). A note on the overall study: Samples from collaborators originated in the United States, Italy and Spain and spanned both the acute and convalescent phases of COVID-19. The prospective study material was composed of cDNA or gDNA derived from T cells, B-cell-depleted T cells, or PBMCs. Subjects who had been exposed to COVID-19, were actively infected with it, or had recovered from it provided the deeply sampled blood TCRbeta repertoires that made up the dataset. A freely available public database, intended as a resource for researchers studying the immune response to SARS-CoV-2, is where the repertoires were released. The samples were drawn from the first 160 participants of the ongoing ImmuneRACE study and from 1,200 or so subjects provided by 6 global collaborators. Nearly every sample came with metadata listing a de-identified subject ID, COVID-19 status, age in years and sex. Where available, HLA class I and class II types were obtained from metadata supplied by the sample provider rather than from assay-based typing.

Reading the germline V gene (reference sequence) gives CDR1 MNHNY and CDR2 SVGAGI. Compared with germline, V lacks 5 bases and J lacks 3 bases; bases without a gene match: 9. The CDR3 measures 15 amino acids from cysteine to phenylalanine. Only the CDR3 part of the read is kept: 45 bases, read in frame from the first base. Concerning this clone: Its antigen is unknown. Base qualities are not provided; no much larger clone lies one nucleotide away.

General findings and caveats noted by the study authors: How much clinical and demographic metadata was included differed by source and by participant, and the metadata was provided uncurated.

TCRbeta CDR3 regions were amplified from genomic DNA by means of the immunoSEQ Assay, a bias-controlled multiplex PCR. As for the original processing: Within the assay, amplification of reference gene primers was used to estimate how many nucleated cells each sample contained. To quantify the absolute abundance of each unique TCRbeta CDR3 rearrangement, sequence reads were collapsed and filtered. For each sample, productive Simpson clonality was calculated as the square root of Simpson's diversity index across productive rearrangements. What TCRdb holds here is the immuneACCESS table cut down to in-frame rearrangements. Part of the clones is not present; checked against another copy, under half of the missing clones reflect an unresolved V gene, and the others are unexplained. From that table come the V and J calls and clone size; the DNA was used to work out D and trimming. The sample table shows about 130,000 clones, and around 83% are seen once. 3% of the sample goes to the ten largest clones.

Whole blood was collected in K2EDTA tubes by collaborating institutions according to the institutions' own protocols. For TCRbeta analysis, collaborator samples were shipped as frozen whole blood, as isolated PBMCs, or as DNA extracted from either sample type. The sequenced sample consisted of peripheral blood. The chain is assembled from TRBV6-6 and TRBJ1-1; 7 bases in the junction line up with TRBD1. This receptor was taken from a woman aged 80 or older with acute or convalescent COVID-19. Read as DNA, the sequence is TGTGCCAGCAGTCCCGACGGGGACAGAGACACTGAAGCTTTCTTT. Its translation is CASSPDGDRDTEAFF.